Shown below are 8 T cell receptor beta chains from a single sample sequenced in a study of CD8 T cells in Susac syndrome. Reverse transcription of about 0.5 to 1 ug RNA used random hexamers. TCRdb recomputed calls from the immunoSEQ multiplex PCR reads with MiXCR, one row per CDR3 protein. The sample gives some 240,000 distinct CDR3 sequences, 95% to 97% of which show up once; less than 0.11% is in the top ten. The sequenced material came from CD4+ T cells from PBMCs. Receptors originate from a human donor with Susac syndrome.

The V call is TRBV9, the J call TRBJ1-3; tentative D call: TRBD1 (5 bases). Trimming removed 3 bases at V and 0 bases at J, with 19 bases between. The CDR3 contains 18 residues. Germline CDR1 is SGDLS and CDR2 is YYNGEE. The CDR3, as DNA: TGTGCCAGCAGCGACAGAGGGGCAGGGCAATACTCTGGAAACACCATATATTTT. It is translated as CASSDRGAGQYSGNTIYF.

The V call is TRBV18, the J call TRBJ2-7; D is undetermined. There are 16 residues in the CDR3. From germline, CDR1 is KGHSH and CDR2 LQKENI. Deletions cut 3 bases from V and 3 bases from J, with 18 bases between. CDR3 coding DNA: TGTGCCAGCTCACCCCGAATGAGCGTTGGGTTCTACGAGCAGTACTTC. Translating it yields CASSPRMSVGFYEQYF.

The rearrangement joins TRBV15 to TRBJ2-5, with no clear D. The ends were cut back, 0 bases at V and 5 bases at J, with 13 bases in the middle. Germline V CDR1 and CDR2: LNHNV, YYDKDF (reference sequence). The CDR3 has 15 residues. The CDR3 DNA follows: TGTGCCACCAGCAGAGAGAATTCCGGCTCGGAGACCCAGTACTTC. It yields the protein CATSRENSGSETQYF.

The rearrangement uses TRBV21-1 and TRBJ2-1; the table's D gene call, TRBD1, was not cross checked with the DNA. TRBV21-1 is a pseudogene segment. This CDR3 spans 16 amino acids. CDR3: CASSILQGCLGGKQFF. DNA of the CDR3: TGTGCCAGCAGCATACTCCAGGGTTGTTTAGGTGGTAAGCAGTTCTTC.

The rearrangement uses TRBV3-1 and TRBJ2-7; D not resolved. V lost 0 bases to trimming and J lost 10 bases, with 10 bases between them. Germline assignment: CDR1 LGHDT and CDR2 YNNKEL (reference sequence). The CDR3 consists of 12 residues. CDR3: CASSQEDQIQYF. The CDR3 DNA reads TGTGCCAGCAGCCAAGAAGATCAGATACAGTACTTC.

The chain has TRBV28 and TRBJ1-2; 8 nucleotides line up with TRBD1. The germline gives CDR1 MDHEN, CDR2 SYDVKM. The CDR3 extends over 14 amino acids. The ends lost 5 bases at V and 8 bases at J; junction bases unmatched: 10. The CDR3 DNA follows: TGTGCCAGCAGTCTCCCGGCAGGGGGCGCAGGCTACACCTTC. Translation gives CASSLPAGGAGYTF.

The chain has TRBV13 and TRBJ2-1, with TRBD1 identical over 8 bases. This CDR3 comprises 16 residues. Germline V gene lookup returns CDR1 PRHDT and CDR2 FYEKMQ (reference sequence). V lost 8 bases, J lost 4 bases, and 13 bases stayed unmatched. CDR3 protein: CASGLVQGARYNEQFF. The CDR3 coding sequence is TGTGCCAGCGGACTGGTTCAGGGGGCACGATACAATGAGCAGTTCTTC.

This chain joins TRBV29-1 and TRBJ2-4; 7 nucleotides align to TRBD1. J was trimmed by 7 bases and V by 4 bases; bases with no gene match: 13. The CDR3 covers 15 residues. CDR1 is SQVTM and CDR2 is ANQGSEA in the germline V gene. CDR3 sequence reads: CSVAYLTGSINIQYF. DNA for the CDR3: TGCAGCGTTGCCTACCTGACAGGGAGTATTAACATTCAGTACTTC.